The clone carrying this TCR beta chain was picked up many times. The TCR beta CDR3 regions underwent amplification using RNA transcripts as the source. The HTBI primer set was used in a first-round RT-PCR of the TCR CDR3. TCRdb re-derived calls from the multiplex PCR reads in MiXCR, one entry per CDR3 protein. The table has a few hundred thousand distinct CDR3 sequences, roughly a sixth seen once. This CDR3 region has 18 residues. Germline V gene sequence: CDR1 MDHEN, CDR2 SYDVKM. Trimming took 3 bases from V and 4 from J, leaving 22 bases between them. The data originate from a study of T cells in Graves' hyperthyroidism and ophthalmopathy. Under 12 ml fresh peripheral blood yielded the PBMCs.

The sequence was obtained from a woman between 35 and 50 years old with Graves' ophthalmopathy. V is TRBV28 and J is TRBJ2-1, with D perhaps matching TRBD2 (5 bases). Sequencing was carried out using blood. The CDR3 is CASSLSYRWEKAYNEQFF. As DNA, the CDR3 is TGTGCCAGCAGTTTGAGTTATAGGTGGGAGAAGGCGTACAATGAGCAGTTCTTC.